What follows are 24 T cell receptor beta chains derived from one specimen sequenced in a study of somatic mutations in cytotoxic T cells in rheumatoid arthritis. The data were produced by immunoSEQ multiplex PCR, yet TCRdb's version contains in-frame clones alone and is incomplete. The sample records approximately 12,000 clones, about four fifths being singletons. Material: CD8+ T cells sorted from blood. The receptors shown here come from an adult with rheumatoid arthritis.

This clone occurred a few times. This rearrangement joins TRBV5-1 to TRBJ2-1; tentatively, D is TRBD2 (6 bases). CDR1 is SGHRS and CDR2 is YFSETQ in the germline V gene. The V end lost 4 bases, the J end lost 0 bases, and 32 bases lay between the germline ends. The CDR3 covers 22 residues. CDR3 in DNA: TGCGCCAGCAGCCGCGGCGGGCTCAAAGGCGGGAATCAGTCGAGCTCCTACAATGAGCAGTTCTTC. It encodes CASSRGGLKGGNQSSSYNEQFF.

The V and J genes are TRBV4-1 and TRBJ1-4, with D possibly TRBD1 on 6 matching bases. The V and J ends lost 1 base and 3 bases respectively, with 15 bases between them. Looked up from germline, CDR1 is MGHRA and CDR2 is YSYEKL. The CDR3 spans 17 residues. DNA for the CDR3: TGCGCCAGCAGCCAAGCTCCACAGGGAACGGCTAATGAAAAACTGTTTTTT. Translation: CASSQAPQGTANEKLFF.

The CDR3: CASSEAAGQGIYEQYF. CDR3 nucleotides: TGTGCCAGCAGTGAAGCCGCGGGACAGGGGATTTACGAGCAGTACTTC. The chain has TRBV6-1 and TRBJ2-7; 10 bases align to TRBD1. V lost 0 bases and J lost 4; bases outside the gene matches: 6. Germline lookup yields CDR1 MNHNS and CDR2 SASEGT. The CDR3 extends over 16 amino acids.

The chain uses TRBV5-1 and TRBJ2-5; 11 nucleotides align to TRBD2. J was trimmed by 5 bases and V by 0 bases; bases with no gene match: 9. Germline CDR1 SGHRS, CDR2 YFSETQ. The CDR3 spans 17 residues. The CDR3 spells CASSLDLAGGGTETQYF. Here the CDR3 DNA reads TGCGCCAGCAGCTTGGATCTAGCGGGAGGTGGAACCGAGACCCAGTACTTC. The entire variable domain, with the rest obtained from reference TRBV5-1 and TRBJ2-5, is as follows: KAGVTQTPRYLIKTRGQQVTLSCSPISGHRSVSWYQQTPGQGLQFLFEYFSETQRNKGNFPGRFSGRQFSNSRSEMNVSTLELGDSALYLCASSLDLAGGGTETQYFGPGTRLLVL.

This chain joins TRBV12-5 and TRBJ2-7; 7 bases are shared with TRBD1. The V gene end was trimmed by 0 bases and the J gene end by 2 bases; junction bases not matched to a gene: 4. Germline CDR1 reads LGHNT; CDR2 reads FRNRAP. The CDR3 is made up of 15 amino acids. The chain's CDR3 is CASGLVHRGPYEQYF. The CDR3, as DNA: TGTGCTAGTGGTTTGGTACACAGGGGCCCCTACGAGCAGTACTTC.

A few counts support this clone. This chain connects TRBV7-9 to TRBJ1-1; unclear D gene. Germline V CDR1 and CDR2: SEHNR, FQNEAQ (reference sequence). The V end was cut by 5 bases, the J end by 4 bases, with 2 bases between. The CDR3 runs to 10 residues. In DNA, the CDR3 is TGTGCCAGCAGCATCACTGAAGCTTTCTTT. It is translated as CASSITEAFF.

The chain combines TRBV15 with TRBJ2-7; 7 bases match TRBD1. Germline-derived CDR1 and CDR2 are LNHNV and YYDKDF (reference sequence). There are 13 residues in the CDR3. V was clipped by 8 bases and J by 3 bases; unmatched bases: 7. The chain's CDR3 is CATGDRLNYEQYF. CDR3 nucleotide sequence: TGTGCCACCGGGGACAGATTAAACTACGAGCAGTACTTC.

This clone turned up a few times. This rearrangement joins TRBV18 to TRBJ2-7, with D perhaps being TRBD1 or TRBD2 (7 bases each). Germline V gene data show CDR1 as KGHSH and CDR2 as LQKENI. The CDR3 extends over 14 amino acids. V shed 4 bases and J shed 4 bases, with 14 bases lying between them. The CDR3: CASSQRDSPYEQYF. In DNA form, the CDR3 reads TGTGCCAGCTCACAGCGGGACAGCCCGTACGAGCAGTACTTC.

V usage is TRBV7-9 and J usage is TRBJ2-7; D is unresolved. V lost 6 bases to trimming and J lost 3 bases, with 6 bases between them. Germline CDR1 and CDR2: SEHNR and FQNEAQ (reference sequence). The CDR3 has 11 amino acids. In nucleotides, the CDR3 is TGTGCCAGCAGATCCGACTACGAGCAGTACTTC. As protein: CASRSDYEQYF.

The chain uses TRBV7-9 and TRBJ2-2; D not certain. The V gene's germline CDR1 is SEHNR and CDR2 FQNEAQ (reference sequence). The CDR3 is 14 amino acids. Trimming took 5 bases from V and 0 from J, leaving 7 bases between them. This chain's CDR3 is CASSPTSNTGELFF. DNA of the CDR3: TGTGCCAGCAGCCCCACCTCGAACACCGGGGAGCTGTTTTTT.

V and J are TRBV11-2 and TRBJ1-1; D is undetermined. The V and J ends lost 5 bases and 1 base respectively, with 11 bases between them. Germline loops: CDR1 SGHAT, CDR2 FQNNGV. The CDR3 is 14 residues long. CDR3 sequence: CASSPAASNTEAFF. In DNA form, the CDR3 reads TGTGCCAGCAGCCCCGCCGCCTCGAACACTGAAGCTTTCTTT.

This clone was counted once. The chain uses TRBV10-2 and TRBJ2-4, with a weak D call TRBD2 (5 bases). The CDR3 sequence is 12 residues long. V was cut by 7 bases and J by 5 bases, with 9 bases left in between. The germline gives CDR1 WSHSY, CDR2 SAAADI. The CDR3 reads CASKGLENIQYF. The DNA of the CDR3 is TGCGCCAGCAAAGGACTGGAAAACATTCAGTACTTC.

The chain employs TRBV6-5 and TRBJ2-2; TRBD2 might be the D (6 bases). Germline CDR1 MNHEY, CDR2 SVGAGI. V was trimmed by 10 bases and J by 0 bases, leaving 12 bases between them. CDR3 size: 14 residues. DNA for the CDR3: TGTGCCACTACTAGCAGAACGAACACCGGGGAGCTGTTTTTT. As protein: CATTSRTNTGELFF.

CDR3 nucleotide sequence: TGTGCCAGCAGCTTCCAGAACTACTATGGCTACACCTTC. It specifies CASSFQNYYGYTF. V usage is TRBV5-4 and J usage is TRBJ1-2; no firm D call. The CDR3 contains 13 residues. The germline V gene has CDR1 SGHNT and CDR2 YYREEE (reference sequence). The germline V and J ends were trimmed by 2 bases and 3 bases, with 8 bases remaining between them.

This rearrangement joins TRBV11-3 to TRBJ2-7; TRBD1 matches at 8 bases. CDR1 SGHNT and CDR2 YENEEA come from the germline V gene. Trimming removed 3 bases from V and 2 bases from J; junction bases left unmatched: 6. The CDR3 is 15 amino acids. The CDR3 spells CASSFGQGGPYEQYF. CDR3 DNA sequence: TGTGCCAGCAGCTTCGGACAGGGCGGGCCCTACGAGCAGTACTTC.

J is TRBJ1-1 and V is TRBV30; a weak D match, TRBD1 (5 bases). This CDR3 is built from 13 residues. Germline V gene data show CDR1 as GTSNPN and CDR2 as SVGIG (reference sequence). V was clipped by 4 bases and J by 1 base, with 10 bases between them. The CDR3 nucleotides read TGTGCCTGGACTGCAGGGTGGAACACTGAAGCTTTCTTT. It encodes CAWTAGWNTEAFF.

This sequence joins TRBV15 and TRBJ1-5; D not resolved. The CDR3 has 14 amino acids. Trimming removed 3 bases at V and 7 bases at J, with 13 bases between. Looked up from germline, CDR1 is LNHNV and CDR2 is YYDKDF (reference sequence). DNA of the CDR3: TGTGCCACCAGCAGGTCGTCGGGATGGCAGCCCCAGCATTTT. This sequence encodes CATSRSSGWQPQHF.

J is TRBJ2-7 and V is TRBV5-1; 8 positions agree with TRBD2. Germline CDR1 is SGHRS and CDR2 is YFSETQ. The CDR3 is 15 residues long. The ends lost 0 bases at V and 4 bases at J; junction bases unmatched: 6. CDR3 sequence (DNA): TGCGCCAGCAGCTTGGCCACGGGAGGGCTTTACGAGCAGTACTTC. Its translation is CASSLATGGLYEQYF.

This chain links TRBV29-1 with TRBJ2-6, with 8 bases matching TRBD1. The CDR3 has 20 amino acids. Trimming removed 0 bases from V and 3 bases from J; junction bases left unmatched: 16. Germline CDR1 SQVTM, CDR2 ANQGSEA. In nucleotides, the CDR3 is TGCAGCGTTGAAGATCGGGCAGGGGGCCTCAAATCGGATGGGGCCAACGTCCTGACTTTC. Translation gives CSVEDRAGGLKSDGANVLTF.

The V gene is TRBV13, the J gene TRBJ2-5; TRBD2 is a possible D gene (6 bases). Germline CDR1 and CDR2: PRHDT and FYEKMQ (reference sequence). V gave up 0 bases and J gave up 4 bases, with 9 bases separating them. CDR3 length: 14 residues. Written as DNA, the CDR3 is TGTGCCAGCAGCTTAGGGACTAGGGGAGAGACCCAGTACTTC. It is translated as CASSLGTRGETQYF.

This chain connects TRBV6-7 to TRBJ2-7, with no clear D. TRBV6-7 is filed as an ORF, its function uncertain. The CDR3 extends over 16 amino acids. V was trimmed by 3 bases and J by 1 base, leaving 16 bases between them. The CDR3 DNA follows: TGTGCCAGCAGTTATTTTTCGGGCGGTCGGTCCTACGAGCAGTACTTC. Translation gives CASSYFSGGRSYEQYF.

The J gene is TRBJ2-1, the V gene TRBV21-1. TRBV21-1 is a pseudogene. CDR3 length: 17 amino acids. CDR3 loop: CASSKIGTLSSYNEQFF. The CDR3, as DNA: TGTGCCAGCAGCAAAATAGGGACCCTCAGCTCCTACAATGAGCAGTTCTTC.

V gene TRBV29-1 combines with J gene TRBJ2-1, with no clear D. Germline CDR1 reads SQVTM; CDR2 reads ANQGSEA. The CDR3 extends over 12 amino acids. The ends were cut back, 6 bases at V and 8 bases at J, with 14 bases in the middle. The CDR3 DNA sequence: TGCAGCGTAGCGTCCGAGTTTCATGAGCAGTTCTTC. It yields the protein CSVASEFHEQFF.

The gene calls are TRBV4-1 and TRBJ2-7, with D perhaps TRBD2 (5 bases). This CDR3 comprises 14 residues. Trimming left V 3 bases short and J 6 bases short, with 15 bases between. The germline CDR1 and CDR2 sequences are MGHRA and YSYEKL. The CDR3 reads CASSHPGEGTEQYF. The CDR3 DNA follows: TGCGCCAGCAGCCACCCGGGCGAGGGCACCGAGCAGTACTTC.